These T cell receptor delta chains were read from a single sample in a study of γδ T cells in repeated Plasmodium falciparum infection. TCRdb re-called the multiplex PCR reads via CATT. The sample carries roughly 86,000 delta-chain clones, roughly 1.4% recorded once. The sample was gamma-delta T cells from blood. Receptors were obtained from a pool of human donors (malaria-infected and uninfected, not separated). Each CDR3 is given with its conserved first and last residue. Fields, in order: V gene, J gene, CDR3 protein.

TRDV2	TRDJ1	CACGLLGLSEDTDKLIF
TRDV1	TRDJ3	CALGEQPQGLPLAVLGDTSWDTRQMFF
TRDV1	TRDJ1	CALGDRLRGGGYVEYTDKLIF
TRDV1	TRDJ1	CALGELLHPDPPERPERNWGILDKLIF
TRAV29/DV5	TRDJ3	CAASELPPGGYRPWDTRQMFF
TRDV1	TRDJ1	CALGERPPGDITDKLIF
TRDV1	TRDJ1	CALGEGSRAGGLSYTDKLIF
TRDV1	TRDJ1	CALGERLLPRGYTDKLIF
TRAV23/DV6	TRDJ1	CAAFLTSLGANTDKLIF
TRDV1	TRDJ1	CALGELTPIIMGSSYTDKLIF
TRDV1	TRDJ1	CALGELGLTPDYWGLNTDKLIF
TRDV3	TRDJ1	CALRPYPTSKYTDKLIF
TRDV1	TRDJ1	CALGDSIAWGMSTDKLIF